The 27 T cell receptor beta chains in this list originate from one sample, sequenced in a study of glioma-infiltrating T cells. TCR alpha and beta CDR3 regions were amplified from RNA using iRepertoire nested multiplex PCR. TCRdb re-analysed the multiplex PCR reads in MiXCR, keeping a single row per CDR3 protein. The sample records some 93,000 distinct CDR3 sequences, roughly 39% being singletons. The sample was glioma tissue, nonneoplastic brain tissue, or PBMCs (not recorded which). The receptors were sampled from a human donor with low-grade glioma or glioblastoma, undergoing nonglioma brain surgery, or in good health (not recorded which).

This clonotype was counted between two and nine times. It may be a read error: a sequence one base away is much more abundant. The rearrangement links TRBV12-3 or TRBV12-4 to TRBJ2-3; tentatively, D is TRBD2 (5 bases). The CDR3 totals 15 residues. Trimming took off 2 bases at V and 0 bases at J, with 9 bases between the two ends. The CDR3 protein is CASSLLSVSTDTQYF. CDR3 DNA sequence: TGTGCCAGCAGTTTACTTAGCGTGAGCACAGATACGCAGTATTTT.

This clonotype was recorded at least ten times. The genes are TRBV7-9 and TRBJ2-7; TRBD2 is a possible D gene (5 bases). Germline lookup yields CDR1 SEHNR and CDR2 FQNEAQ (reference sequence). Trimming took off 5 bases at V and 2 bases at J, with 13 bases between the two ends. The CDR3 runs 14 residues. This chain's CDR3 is CASSLEGSAYEQYF. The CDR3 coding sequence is TGTGCCAGCAGCCTCGAGGGCTCTGCCTACGAGCAGTACTTC. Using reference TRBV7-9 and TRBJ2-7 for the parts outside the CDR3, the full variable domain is DTGVSQNPRHKITKRGQNVTFRCDPISEHNRLYWYRQTLGQGPEFLTYFQNEAQLEKSRLLSDRFSAERPKGSFSTLEIQRTEQGDSAMYLCASSLEGSAYEQYFGPGTRLTVT.

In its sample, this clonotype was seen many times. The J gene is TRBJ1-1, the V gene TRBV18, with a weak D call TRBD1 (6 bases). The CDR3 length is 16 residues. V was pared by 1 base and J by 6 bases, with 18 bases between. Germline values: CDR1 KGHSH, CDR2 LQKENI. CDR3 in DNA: TGTGCCAGCTCACCACTAAGGACCATTAGGGGGGCTGAAGCTTTCTTT. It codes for CASSPLRTIRGAEAFF.

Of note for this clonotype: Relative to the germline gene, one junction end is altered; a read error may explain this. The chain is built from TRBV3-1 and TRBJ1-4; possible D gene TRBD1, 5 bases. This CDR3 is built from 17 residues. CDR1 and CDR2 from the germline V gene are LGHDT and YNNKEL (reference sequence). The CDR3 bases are TGTGCCAGCAGTCAAGACCAGGACAACGGGCGTAATGAAAAACGGTTTTTT. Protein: CASSQDQDNGRNEKRFF.

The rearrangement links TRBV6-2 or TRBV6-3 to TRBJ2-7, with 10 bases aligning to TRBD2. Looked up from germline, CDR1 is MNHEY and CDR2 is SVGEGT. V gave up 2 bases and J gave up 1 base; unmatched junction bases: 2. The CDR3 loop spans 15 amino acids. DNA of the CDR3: TGTGCCAGCAGTTACATGACTAGCGGGTCCTACGAGCAGTACTTC. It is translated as CASSYMTSGSYEQYF.

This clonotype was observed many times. CDR3 loop: CASSASTRTEETQYF. CDR3 bases: TGTGCCAGCAGCGCATCGACAAGAACCGAAGAGACCCAGTACTTC. The V call is TRBV7-2, the J call TRBJ2-5; no definite D call. CDR3 length: 15 residues. Trimming removed 5 bases at V and 3 bases at J, with 16 bases between. CDR1 SGHTA and CDR2 FQGNSA come from the germline V gene.

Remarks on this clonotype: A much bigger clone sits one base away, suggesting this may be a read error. Here the CDR3 reads CASNKLTSGSFAGNEQLF. The CDR3 coding sequence is TGTGCCAGCAATAAACTAACTAGCGGGAGTTTCGCCGGGAATGAGCAGCTCTTC. This rearrangement joins TRBV12-3 or TRBV12-4 to TRBJ2-1; 11 positions agree with TRBD2. This CDR3 contains 18 residues.

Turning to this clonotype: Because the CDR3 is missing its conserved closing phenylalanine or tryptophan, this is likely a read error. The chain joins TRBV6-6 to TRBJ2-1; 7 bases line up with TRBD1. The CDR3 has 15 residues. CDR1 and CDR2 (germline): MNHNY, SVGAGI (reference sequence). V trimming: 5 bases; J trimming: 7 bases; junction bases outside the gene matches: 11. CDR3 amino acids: CASSKGGMSLNEQFS. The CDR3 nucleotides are TGTGCCAGCAGTAAAGGGGGCATGTCGTTGAATGAGCAGTTCTCC.

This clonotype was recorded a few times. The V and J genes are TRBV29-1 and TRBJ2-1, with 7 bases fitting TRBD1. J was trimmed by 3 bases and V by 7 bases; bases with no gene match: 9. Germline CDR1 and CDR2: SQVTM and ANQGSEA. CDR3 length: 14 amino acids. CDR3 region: CSAYSGTDYNEQFF. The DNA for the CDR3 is TGCAGCGCGTATTCCGGGACAGACTACAATGAGCAGTTCTTC.

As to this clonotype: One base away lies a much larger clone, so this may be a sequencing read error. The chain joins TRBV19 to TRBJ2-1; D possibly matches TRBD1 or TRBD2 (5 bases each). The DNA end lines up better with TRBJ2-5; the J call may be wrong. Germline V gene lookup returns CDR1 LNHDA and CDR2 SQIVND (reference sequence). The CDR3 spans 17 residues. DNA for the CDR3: TGTGCCAGTAGAAGAGGGGCAGGGACCGAGGCCCAAGAGACCCAGTACTTC. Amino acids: CASRRGAGTEAQETQYF.

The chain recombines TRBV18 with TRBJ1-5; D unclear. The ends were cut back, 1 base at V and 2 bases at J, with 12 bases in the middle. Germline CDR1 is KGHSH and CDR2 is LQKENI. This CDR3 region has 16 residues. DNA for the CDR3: TGTGCCAGCTCACCACAGGCGGCATGGGGCAATCAGCCCCAGCATTTT. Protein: CASSPQAAWGNQPQHF.

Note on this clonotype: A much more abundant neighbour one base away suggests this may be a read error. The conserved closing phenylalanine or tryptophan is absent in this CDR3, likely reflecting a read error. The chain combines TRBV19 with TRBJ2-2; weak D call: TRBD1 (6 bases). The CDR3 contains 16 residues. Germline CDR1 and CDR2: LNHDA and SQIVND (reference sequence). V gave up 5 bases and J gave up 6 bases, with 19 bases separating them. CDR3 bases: TGTGCCAGTAGTTGGGGGACAAAAGTTGGGGCCGGGGAGCTGTTTTCT. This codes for CASSWGTKVGAGELFS.

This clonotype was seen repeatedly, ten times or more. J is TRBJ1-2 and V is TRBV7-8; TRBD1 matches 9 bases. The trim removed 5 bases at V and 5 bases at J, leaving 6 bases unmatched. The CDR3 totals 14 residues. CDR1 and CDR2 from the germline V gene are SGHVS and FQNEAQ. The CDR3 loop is CASSEDRGPYGYTF. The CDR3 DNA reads TGTGCCAGCAGCGAGGACAGGGGCCCTTATGGCTACACCTTC.

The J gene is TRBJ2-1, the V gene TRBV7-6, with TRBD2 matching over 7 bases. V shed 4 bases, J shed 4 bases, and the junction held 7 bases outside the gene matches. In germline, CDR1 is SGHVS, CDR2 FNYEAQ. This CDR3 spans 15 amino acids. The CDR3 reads CASSSARGEYNEQFF. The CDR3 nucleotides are TGTGCCAGCAGCTCGGCCCGGGGGGAGTACAATGAGCAGTTCTTC. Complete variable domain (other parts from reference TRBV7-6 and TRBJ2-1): GAGVSQSPRYKVTKRGQDVALRCDPISGHVSLYWYRQALGQGPEFLTYFNYEAQQDKSGLPNDRFSAERPEGSISTLTIQRTEQRDSAMYRCASSSARGEYNEQFFGPGTRLTVL.

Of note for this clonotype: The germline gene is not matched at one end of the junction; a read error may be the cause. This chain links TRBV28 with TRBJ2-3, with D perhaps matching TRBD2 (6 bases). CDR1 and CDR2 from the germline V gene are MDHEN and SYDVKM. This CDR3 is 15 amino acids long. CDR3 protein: CARSSRGSGTDTQYF. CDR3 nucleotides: TGTGCCAGAAGTTCCCGGGGGTCAGGGACAGATACGCAGTATTTT.

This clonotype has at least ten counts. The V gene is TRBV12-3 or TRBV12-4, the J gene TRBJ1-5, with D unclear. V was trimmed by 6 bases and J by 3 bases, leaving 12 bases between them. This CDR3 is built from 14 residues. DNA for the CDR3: TGTGCCAGCAGGGGGAGACAAGACAATCAGCCCCAGCATTTT. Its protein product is CASRGRQDNQPQHF.

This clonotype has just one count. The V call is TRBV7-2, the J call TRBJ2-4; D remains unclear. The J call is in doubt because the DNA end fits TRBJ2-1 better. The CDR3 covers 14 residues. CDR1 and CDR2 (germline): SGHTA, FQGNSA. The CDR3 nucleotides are TGTGCCAGCAGCTTATTAGGAGCCAAAAACATTCAGTTCTTC. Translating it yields CASSLLGAKNIQFF.

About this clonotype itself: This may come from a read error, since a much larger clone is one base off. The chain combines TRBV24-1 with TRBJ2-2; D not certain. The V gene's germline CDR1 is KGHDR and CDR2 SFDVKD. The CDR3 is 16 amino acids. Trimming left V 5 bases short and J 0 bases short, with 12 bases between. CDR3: CATSGPGATNTGELFF. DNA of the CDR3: TGTGCCACCAGTGGCCCCGGTGCCACGAACACCGGGGAGCTGTTTTTT.

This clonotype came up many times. The CDR3 is CASSVTSGFTDTQYF. CDR3 DNA: TGTGCCAGTAGTGTGACTAGCGGGTTCACAGATACGCAGTATTTT. The V and J genes are TRBV19 and TRBJ2-3; the match to TRBD2 covers 10 bases. Trimming at V came to 5 bases and at J to 2 bases, leaving 4 bases not matched to a gene. The CDR3 sequence is 15 residues long. Germline V lookup: CDR1 LNHDA, CDR2 SQIVND (reference sequence).

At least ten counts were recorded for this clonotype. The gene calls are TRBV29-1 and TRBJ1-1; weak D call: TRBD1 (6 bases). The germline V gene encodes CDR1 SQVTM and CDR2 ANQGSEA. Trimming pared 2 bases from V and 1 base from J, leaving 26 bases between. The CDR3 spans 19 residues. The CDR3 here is CSVEFQGSAFISENTEAFF. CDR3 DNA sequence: TGCAGCGTTGAATTTCAGGGGTCAGCGTTTATCTCCGAGAACACTGAAGCTTTCTTT.

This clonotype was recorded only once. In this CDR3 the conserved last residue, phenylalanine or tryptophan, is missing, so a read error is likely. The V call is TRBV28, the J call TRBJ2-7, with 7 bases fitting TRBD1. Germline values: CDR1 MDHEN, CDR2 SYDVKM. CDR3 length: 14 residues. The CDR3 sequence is CASSLPGQADEQYL. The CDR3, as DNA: TGCGCCAGCAGTTTACCTGGACAGGCCGACGAGCAGTACCTC.

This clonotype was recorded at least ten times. This CDR3 reads CASSFRGPLHTDTQYF. CDR3 nucleotides: TGTGCCAGCAGTTTTCGGGGCCCGCTCCACACAGATACGCAGTATTTT. The V and J genes are TRBV28 and TRBJ2-3; D possibly matches TRBD1 or TRBD2 (5 bases each). Trimming cost V 3 bases and J 2 bases, with 15 bases left between them. The length of the CDR3 is 16 residues. Germline CDR1 is MDHEN and CDR2 is SYDVKM.

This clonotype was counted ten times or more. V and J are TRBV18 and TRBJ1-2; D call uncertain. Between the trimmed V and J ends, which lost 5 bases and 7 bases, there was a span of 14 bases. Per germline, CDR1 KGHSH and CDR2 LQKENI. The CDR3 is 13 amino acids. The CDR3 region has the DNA TGTGCCAGCTCAAGTTTGAGTTTTGGTGGCTACACCTTC. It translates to CASSSLSFGGYTF.

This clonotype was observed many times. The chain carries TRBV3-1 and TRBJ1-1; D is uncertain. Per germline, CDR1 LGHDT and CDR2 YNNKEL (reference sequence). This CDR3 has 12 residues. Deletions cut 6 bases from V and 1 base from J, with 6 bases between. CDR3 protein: CASRDKNTEAFF. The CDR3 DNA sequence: TGTGCCAGCAGAGACAAGAACACTGAAGCTTTCTTT.

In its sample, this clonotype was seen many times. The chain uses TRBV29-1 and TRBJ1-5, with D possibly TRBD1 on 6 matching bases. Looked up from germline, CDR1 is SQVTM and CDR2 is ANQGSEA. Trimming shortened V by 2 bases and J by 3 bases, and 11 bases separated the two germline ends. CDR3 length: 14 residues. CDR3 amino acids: CSVEPDRHNQPQHF. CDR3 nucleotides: TGCAGCGTTGAACCGGACAGACACAATCAGCCCCAGCATTTT. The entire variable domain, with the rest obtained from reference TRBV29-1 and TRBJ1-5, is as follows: SAVISQKPSRDICQRGTSLTIQCQVDSQVTMMFWYRQQPGQSLTLIATANQGSEATYESGFVIDKFPISRPNLTFSTLTVSNMSPEDSSIYLCSVEPDRHNQPQHFGDGTRLSIL.

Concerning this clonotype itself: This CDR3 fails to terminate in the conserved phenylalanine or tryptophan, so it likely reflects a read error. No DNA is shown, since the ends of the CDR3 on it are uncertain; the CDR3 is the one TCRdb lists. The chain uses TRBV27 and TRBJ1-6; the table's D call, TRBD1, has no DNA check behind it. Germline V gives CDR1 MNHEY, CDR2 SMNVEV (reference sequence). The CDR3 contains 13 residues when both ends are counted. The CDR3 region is CASSFQGSSPLYS.

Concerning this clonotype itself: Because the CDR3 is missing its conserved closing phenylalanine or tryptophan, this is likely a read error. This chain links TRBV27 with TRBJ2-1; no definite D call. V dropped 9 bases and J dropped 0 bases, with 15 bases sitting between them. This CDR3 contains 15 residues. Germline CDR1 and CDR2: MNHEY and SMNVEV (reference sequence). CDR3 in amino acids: CARSRGASSYNEQFL. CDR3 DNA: TGTGCCAGAAGCCGAGGAGCTTCCTCCTACAATGAGCAGTTCCTC.